These 9 T cell receptor beta chains were sequenced from one sample in a study of shared clonotypes between healthy human individuals. Libraries were prepared by immunoSEQ multiplex PCR; TCRdb keeps only in-frame clonotypes and omits some of them. Here the sample spans 400,000 to 500,000 clones, 60% to 85% being singletons. Sequencing was performed on PBMCs. The receptors come from a woman aged 40 to 55 in good health. Some clones in this sample may be carry-over from other donors' samples.

The chain joins TRBV6-5 to TRBJ2-1; 10 nucleotides match TRBD2. J lost 7 bases, V lost 2 bases, and 8 bases had no gene match. The CDR3 consists of 16 residues. Germline V gene lookup returns CDR1 MNHEY and CDR2 SVGAGI. CDR3 loop: CASSYVTSGLGNEQFF. The CDR3, as DNA: TGTGCCAGCAGTTACGTGACTAGCGGGCTCGGGAATGAGCAGTTCTTC.

The chain recombines TRBV28 with TRBJ1-5, with 8 positions matching TRBD1. Germline values: CDR1 MDHEN, CDR2 SYDVKM. CDR3 length equals 16 residues. J was trimmed by 6 bases and V by 3 bases; bases with no gene match: 10. CDR3 region: CASSLGQGARSQPQHF. The CDR3, as DNA: TGTGCCAGCAGTTTGGGGCAGGGGGCACGTAGTCAGCCCCAGCATTTT.

This chain uses TRBV6-5 with TRBJ2-7, with 9 bases lining up with TRBD1. Germline V gene lookup returns CDR1 MNHEY and CDR2 SVGAGI. CDR3 length: 15 residues. J lost 4 bases, V lost 6 bases, and 10 bases had no gene match. The CDR3 loop is CASRPRRQGGYEQYF. As DNA, the CDR3 is TGTGCCAGCAGGCCTCGTAGACAGGGGGGGTACGAGCAGTACTTC.

This sequence joins TRBV2 and TRBJ1-4; D remains ambiguous. The CDR3 spans 13 residues. The germline CDR1 and CDR2 sequences are SNHLY and FYNNEI. V was cut by 8 bases and J by 4 bases, with 11 bases left in between. The CDR3 protein is CASLQPLNEKLFF. CDR3 nucleotide sequence: TGTGCCAGCTTACAGCCCCTTAATGAAAAACTGTTTTTT. The full variable domain, completed using reference TRBV2 and TRBJ1-4, is EPEVTQTPSHQVTQMGQEVILRCVPISNHLYFYWYRQILGQKVEFLVSFYNNEISEKSEIFDDQFSVERPDGSNFTLKIRSTKLEDSAMYFCASLQPLNEKLFFGSGTQLSVL.

Only one count was recorded for this clone. The chain joins TRBV6-4 to TRBJ2-1, with D perhaps given as TRBD1 or TRBD2 (5 bases each). CDR3 length equals 15 residues. Germline CDR1 MRHNA, CDR2 SNTAGT. V shed 4 bases and J shed 7 bases, with 17 bases lying between them. CDR3 region: CASSGLSSGRNEQFF. In nucleotides, the CDR3 is TGTGCCAGCAGTGGGTTATCATCGGGACGGAATGAGCAGTTCTTC.

This chain's CDR3 is CASSEHRGNTEAFF. The CDR3 DNA is TGCGCCAGCAGTGAGCACCGAGGGAACACTGAAGCTTTCTTT. V usage is TRBV10-2 and J usage is TRBJ1-1; D is ambiguous. There are 14 residues in the CDR3. CDR1 is WSHSY and CDR2 is SAAADI in the germline V gene. Between the trimmed V and J ends, which lost 2 bases and 1 base, there was a span of 8 bases.

The chain uses TRBV19 and TRBJ2-1, with TRBD2 identical over 11 bases. The CDR3 has 15 amino acids. The junction had 6 bases not matched to a gene; V was cut back by 4 bases and J by 7 bases. Germline CDR1 reads LNHDA; CDR2 reads SQIVND (reference sequence). The DNA of the CDR3 is TGTGCCAGTAGTACGCTAGCGGGAGGCCCGAATGAGCAGTTCTTC. It specifies CASSTLAGGPNEQFF.

The chain links TRBV7-3 to TRBJ2-3, with 12 bases matching TRBD2. CDR3 length equals 15 residues. Looked up from germline, CDR1 is SGHTA and CDR2 is FQGTGA. V dropped 2 bases and J dropped 3; count of bases not matched to a gene: 0. The CDR3 coding sequence is TGTGCCAGCAGCTTACTAGCGGGAGGGACAGATACGCAGTATTTT. Translation gives CASSLLAGGTDTQYF.

The genes are TRBV7-9 and TRBJ1-2; a possible D gene is TRBD1 (5 bases). Germline V gives CDR1 SEHNR, CDR2 FQNEAQ (reference sequence). V gave up 5 bases and J gave up 5 bases, with 15 bases separating them. The CDR3 runs to 14 residues. The CDR3 here is CASSPPAAGYGYTF. The CDR3 DNA is TGTGCCAGCAGCCCCCCGGCGGCAGGGTATGGCTACACCTTC.